These T cell receptor beta chains were read from a single sample in a study of vaccination effects on CD4 cells after COVID-19. Their cognate antigens are unknown. Method: immunoSEQ multiplex PCR; TCRdb's copy keeps in-frame clones and lacks some. The sample has more than 45,000 clones; 65% to 80% are singletons. The specimen comprised CD4+ T cells from PBMCs cultured without peptide, sampled before COVID-19 vaccination. Receptor source: a human donor who received a COVID-19 vaccine. Each CDR3 is given with its conserved first and last residue. The D gene is left open where the match is weak. Expanded clones are given a class, and other clones once, few, many or no size at all.

D	V	size	J	CDR3	DNA
NA	TRBV7-2	NA	TRBJ2-5	CASSPTGYQETQYF	TGTGCCAGCAGCCCGACAGGTTACCAAGAGACCCAGTACTTC
NA	TRBV7-2	few	TRBJ1-4	CASSTPNPEKLFF	TGTGCCAGCAGCACACCGAATCCAGAAAAACTGTTTTTT
TRBD2	TRBV4-1	NA	TRBJ2-1	CASSQHLSGDYNEQFF	TGCGCCAGCAGCCAACATCTCAGCGGGGACTACAATGAGCAGTTCTTC
NA	TRBV19	few	TRBJ1-5	CASSIMGLGQPQHF	TGTGCCAGTAGTATAATGGGGTTGGGTCAGCCCCAGCATTTT
NA	TRBV6-1	NA	TRBJ1-1	CASSEQGLFTEAFF	TGTGCCAGCAGTGAACAGGGCCTTTTCACTGAAGCTTTCTTT
TRBD1	TRBV6-5	NA	TRBJ1-1	CASRPDRPMNTEAFF	TGTGCCAGCAGACCGGACAGGCCGATGAACACTGAAGCTTTCTTT
TRBD1	TRBV24-1	NA	TRBJ1-5	CATGRGQGLQPQHF	TGTGCCACCGGAAGGGGACAGGGTCTCCAGCCCCAGCATTTT
NA	TRBV12-3/TRBV12-4	NA	TRBJ2-5	CASSLDEVETQYF	TGTGCCAGCAGTTTAGACGAAGTGGAGACCCAGTACTTC
TRBD1	TRBV5-1	NA	TRBJ1-1	CASSLVRTGNTEAFF	TGCGCCAGCAGCTTGGTACGGACAGGGAACACTGAAGCTTTCTTT
TRBD1	TRBV6-5	few	TRBJ2-1	CASSSQGVSYNEQFF	TGTGCCAGCAGTTCACAGGGGGTCTCCTACAATGAGCAGTTCTTC
NA	TRBV28	NA	TRBJ1-5	CASSFAGESNQPQHF	TGTGCCAGCAGTTTCGCAGGGGAAAGCAATCAGCCCCAGCATTTT
NA	TRBV18	NA	TRBJ1-1	CASSGGLMNTEAFF	TGTGCCAGCTCCGGCGGGCTCATGAACACTGAAGCTTTCTTT
TRBD1	TRBV5-1	NA	TRBJ2-2	CASSFPGQGATGELFF	TGCGCCAGCAGCTTCCCGGGACAGGGTGCGACCGGGGAGCTGTTTTTT
TRBD1	TRBV18	few	TRBJ1-5	CASSPQGASSQPQHF	TGTGCCAGCTCACCTCAGGGGGCGTCGAGTCAGCCCCAGCATTTT
NA	TRBV18	NA	TRBJ2-1	CASSRRGASYNEQFF	TGTGCCAGCTCCCGGAGGGGCGCCTCCTACAATGAGCAGTTCTTC
NA	TRBV5-1	NA	TRBJ2-1	CASSLGGEYNEQFF	TGCGCCAGCAGCTTGGGGGGGGAGTACAATGAGCAGTTCTTC
TRBD1	TRBV5-1	NA	TRBJ1-3	CASSWGQGPGNTIYF	TGCGCCAGCAGCTGGGGACAGGGACCTGGAAACACCATATATTTT
NA	TRBV11-2	NA	TRBJ2-1	CASSPRTGNNEQFF	TGTGCCAGCAGCCCCCGGACGGGAAACAATGAGCAGTTCTTC
TRBD2	TRBV9	NA	TRBJ2-3	CASSFSGGTSFTDTQYF	TGTGCCAGCAGCTTTAGCGGGGGAACCTCTTTCACAGATACGCAGTATTTT
NA	TRBV12-3/TRBV12-4	NA	TRBJ2-1	CASSSIGNEQFF	TGTGCCAGCAGTTCTATAGGCAATGAGCAGTTCTTC
NA	TRBV4-1	NA	TRBJ1-3	CASSQSRGSRFTLSGNTIYF	TGCGCCAGCAGCCAAAGTAGAGGGTCCCGATTCACTCTCTCTGGAAACACCATATATTTT
NA	TRBV19	NA	TRBJ2-2	CASSLFRAGTGELFF	TGTGCCAGTAGTCTGTTCAGGGCGGGAACCGGGGAGCTGTTTTTT
NA	TRBV3-1/TRBV3-2	NA	TRBJ1-4	CASSQDRLRGEKLFF	TGTGCCAGCAGCCAAGACAGGCTCCGGGGCGAAAAACTGTTTTTT
NA	TRBV5-5	NA	TRBJ1-3	CASSFGQTKGTGNTIYF	TGTGCCAGCAGCTTTGGTCAGACGAAGGGGACTGGAAACACCATATATTTT
NA	TRBV12-3/TRBV12-4	NA	TRBJ2-1	CASSFQGNEQFF	TGTGCCAGCAGTTTCCAGGGAAATGAGCAGTTCTTC
NA	TRBV6-5	NA	TRBJ1-5	CASRQNPLAPTPQHF	TGTGCCAGCAGACAAAATCCCCTCGCGCCTACTCCCCAGCATTTT
TRBD1	TRBV18	NA	TRBJ1-1	CASSLGQGSTEAFF	TGTGCCAGCTCCCTTGGACAGGGGTCCACTGAAGCTTTCTTT
NA	TRBV5-1	NA	TRBJ1-3	CASSLVPGNTIYF	TGCGCCAGCAGCTTGGTACCTGGGAACACCATATATTTT
TRBD1	TRBV18	NA	TRBJ1-2	CASSPADRGLVGYTF	TGTGCCAGCTCACCAGCGGACAGGGGGCTTGTTGGCTACACCTTC
TRBD1	TRBV7-3	NA	TRBJ2-3	CASSLKSRAEGALGTQYF	TGTGCCAGCAGCTTAAAGTCGCGGGCTGAGGGGGCCCTAGGGACGCAGTATTTT
TRBD1	TRBV6-4	NA	TRBJ2-3	CASSPQGNTDTQYF	TGTGCCAGCAGCCCACAGGGGAACACAGATACGCAGTATTTT